The clone carrying this T cell receptor beta chain was seen a few times. The record originates from a study of T cell responses to AZD1222 COVID-19 vaccine. Doses given second, at about 4 or about 12 weeks, were pooled. Profiling relied on immunoSEQ multiplex PCR, and the TCRdb table lists in-frame clones only, not all of them. The table includes more than 80,000 clones, 80% to 90% detected once. V dropped 3 bases and J dropped 0 bases, with 23 bases sitting between them. CDR3 length: 19 amino acids. The germline V gene encodes CDR1 LGHDT and CDR2 YNNKEL (reference sequence). This sequence originates from an adult who received the AZD1222 COVID-19 vaccine. Here the sequenced sample was peripheral blood, taken 28 days after the second AZD1222 dose. J is TRBJ1-1 and V is TRBV3-1 (or the pseudogene TRBV3-2); unclear D gene. In DNA, the CDR3 is TGTGCCAGCAGCCATGCCACTTGGAGAGGGCCCCATTTGAACACTGAAGCTTTCTTT. The encoded protein is CASSHATWRGPHLNTEAFF.